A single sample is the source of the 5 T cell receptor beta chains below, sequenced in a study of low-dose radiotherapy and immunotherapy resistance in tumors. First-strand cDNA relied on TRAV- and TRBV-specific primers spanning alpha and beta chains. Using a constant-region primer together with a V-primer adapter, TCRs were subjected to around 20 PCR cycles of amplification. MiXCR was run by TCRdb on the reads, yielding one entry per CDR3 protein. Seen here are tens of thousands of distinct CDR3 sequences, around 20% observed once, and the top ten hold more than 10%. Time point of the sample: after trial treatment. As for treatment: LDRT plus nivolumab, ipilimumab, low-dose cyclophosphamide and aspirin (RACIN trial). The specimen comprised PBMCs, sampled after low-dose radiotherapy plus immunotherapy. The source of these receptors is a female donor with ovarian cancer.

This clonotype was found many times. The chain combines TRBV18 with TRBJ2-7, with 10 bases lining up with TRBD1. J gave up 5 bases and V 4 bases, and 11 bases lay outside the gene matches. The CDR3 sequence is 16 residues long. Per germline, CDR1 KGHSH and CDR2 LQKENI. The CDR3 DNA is TGTGCCAGCTCACTAAAAGGGACAGGGGCCCCAAACGAGCAGTACTTC. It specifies CASSLKGTGAPNEQYF.

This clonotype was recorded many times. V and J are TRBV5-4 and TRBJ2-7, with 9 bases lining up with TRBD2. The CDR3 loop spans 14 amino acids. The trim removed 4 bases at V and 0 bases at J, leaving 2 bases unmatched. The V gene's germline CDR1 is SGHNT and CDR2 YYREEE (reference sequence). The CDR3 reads CASSISGSSYEQYF. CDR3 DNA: TGTGCCAGCAGCATTAGCGGGAGCTCCTACGAGCAGTACTTC.

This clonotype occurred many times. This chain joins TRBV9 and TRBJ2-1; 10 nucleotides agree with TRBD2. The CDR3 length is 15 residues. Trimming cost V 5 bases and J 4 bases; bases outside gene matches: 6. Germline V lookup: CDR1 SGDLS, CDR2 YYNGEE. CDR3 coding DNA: TGTGCCAGCAGTGTTCTAGCGGGGGAATACAATGAGCAGTTCTTC. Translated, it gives CASSVLAGEYNEQFF.

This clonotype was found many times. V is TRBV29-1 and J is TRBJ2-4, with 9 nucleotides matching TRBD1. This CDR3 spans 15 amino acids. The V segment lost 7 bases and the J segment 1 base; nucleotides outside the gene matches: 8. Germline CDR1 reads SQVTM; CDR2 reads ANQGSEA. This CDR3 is CSAVRQGGAKNIQYF. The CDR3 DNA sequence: TGCAGCGCCGTAAGACAGGGGGGGGCCAAAAACATTCAGTACTTC.

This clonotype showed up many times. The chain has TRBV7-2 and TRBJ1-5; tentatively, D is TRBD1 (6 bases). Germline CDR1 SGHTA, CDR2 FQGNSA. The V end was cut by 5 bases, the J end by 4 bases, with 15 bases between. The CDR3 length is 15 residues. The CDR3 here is CASSRARGANQPQHF. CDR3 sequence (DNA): TGTGCCAGCAGCCGGGCGAGGGGGGCTAATCAGCCCCAGCATTTT.